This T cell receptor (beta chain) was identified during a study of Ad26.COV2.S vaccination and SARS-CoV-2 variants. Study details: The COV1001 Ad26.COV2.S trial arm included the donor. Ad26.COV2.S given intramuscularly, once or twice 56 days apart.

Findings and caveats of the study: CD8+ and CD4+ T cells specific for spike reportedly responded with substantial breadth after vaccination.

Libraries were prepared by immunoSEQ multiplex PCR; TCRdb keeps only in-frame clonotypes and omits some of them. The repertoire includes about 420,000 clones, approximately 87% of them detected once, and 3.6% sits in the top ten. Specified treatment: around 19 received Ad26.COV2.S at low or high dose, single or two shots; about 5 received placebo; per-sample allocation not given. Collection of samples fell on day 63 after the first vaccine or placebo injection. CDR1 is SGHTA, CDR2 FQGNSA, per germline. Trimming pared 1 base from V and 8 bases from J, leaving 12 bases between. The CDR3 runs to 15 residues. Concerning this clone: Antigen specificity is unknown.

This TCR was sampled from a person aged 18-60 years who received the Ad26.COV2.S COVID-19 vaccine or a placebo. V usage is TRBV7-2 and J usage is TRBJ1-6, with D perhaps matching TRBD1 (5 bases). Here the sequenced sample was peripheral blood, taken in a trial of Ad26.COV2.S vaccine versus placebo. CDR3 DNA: TGTGCCAGCAGCTTAGGCGGCGGGACCCATTCACCCCTCCACTTT. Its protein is CASSLGGGTHSPLHF.